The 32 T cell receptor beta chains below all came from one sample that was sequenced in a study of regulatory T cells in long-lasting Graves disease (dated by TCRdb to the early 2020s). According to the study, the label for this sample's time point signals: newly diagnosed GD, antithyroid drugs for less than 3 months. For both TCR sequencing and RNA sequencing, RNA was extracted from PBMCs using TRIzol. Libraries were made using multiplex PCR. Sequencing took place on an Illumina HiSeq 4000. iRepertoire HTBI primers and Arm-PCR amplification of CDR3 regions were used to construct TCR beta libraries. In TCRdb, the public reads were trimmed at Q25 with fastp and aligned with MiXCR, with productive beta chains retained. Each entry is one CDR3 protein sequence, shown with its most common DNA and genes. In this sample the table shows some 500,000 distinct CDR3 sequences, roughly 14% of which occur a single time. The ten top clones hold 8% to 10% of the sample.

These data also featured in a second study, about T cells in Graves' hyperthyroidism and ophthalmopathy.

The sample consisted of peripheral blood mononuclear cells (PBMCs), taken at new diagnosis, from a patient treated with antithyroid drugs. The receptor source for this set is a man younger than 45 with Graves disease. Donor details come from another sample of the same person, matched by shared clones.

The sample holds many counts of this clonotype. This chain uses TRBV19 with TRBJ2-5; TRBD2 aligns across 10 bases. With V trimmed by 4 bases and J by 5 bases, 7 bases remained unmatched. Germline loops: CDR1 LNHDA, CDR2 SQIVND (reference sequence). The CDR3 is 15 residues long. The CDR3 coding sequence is TGTGCCAGTAGTACTAGCGGGAGTGGACTCGAGACCCAGTACTTC. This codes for CASSTSGSGLETQYF.

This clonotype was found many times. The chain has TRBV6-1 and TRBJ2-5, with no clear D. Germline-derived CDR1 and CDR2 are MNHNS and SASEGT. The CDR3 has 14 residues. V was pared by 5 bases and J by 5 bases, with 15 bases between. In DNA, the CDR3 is TGTGCCAGCAGTCCCCTGACAAGTAGCGAGACCCAGTACTTC. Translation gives CASSPLTSSETQYF.

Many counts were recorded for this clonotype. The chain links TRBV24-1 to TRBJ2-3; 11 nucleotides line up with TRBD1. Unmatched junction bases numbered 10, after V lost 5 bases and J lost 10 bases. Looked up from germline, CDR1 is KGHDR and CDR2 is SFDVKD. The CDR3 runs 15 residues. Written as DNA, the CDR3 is TGTGCCACCAGTGTCGGACAGGGGGCGCGTTTTCCGCAGTATTTT. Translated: CATSVGQGARFPQYF.

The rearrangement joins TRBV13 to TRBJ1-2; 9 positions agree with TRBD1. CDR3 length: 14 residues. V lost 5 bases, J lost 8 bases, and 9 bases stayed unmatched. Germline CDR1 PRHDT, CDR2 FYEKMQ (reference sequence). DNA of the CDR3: TGTGCCAGCAGCCCGGGGGGGACAGGGAAGGGCTACACCTTC. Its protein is CASSPGGTGKGYTF.

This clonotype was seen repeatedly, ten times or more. CDR3 region: CSARWVRDRGGNTIYF. In DNA form, the CDR3 reads TGCAGTGCTAGATGGGTTCGGGACAGGGGTGGAAACACCATATATTTT. V usage is TRBV20-1 and J usage is TRBJ1-3, with 10 bases that match TRBD1. CDR3 length: 16 residues. V was pared by 2 bases and J by 3 bases, with 7 bases of the junction left unmatched. CDR1 and CDR2 (germline): DFQATT, SNEGSKA (reference sequence).

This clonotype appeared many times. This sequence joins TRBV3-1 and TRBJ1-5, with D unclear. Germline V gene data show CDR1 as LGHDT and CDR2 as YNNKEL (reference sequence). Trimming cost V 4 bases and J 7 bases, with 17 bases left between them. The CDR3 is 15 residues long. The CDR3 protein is CASSPRSDRRQPQHF. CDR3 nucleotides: TGTGCCAGCAGCCCGCGATCTGATCGAAGACAGCCCCAGCATTTT.

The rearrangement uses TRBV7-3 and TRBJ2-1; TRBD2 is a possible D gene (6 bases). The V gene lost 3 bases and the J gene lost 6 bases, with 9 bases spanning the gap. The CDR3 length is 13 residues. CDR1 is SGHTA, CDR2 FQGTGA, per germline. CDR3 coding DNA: TGTGCCAGCAGCTTGGAGGGGATCAATGAGCAGTTCTTC. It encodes CASSLEGINEQFF.

The CDR3 coding sequence is TGTGCCAGCAGTGGAACAGGGGACCATCAGCCCCAGCATTTT. Encoded protein: CASSGTGDHQPQHF. The V call is TRBV6-1, the J call TRBJ1-5; 7 nucleotides line up with TRBD1. This CDR3 is built from 14 residues. CDR1 is MNHNS and CDR2 is SASEGT in the germline V gene. J lost 5 bases, V lost 4 bases, and 5 bases had no gene match.

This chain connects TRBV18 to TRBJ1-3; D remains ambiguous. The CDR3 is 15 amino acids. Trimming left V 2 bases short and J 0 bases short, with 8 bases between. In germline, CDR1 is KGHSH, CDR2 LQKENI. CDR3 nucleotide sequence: TGTGCCAGCTCACCAAAGCTGACCTCTGGAAACACCATATATTTT. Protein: CASSPKLTSGNTIYF.

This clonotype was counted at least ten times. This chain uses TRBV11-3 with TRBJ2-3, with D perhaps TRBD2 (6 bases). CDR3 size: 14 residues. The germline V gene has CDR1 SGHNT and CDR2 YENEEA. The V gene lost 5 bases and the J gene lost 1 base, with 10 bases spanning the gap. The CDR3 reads CASSRGIRTDTQYF. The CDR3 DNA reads TGTGCCAGCAGCCGCGGGATCCGCACAGATACGCAGTATTTT.

CDR3: CSASWGQTIRAFF. The DNA of the CDR3 is TGCAGTGCTAGTTGGGGTCAGACGATTCGAGCTTTCTTT. This chain connects TRBV20-1 to TRBJ1-1; the D is unclear. The V gene's germline CDR1 is DFQATT and CDR2 SNEGSKA (reference sequence). Deletions cut 3 bases from V and 10 bases from J, with 18 bases between. This CDR3 is 13 amino acids long.

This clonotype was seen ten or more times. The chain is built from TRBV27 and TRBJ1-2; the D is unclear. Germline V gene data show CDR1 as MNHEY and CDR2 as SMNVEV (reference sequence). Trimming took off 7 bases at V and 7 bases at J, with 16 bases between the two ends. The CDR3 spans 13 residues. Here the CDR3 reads CASTNFRDRGYTF. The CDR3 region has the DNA TGTGCCAGCACCAACTTCCGGGATCGTGGCTACACCTTC.

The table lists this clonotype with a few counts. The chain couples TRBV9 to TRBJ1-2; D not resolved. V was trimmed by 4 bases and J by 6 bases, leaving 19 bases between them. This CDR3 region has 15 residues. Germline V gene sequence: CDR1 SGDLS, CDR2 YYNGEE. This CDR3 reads CASSRAGWPEDGYTF. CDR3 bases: TGTGCCAGCAGCCGAGCCGGCTGGCCGGAGGATGGCTACACCTTC.

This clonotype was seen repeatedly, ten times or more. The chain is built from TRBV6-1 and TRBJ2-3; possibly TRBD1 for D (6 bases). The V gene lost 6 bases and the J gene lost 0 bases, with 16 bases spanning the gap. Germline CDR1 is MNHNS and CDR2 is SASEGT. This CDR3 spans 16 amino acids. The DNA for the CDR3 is TGTGCCAGCAGCACCGACAGGCTCCTCAGCACAGATACGCAGTATTTT. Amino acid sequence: CASSTDRLLSTDTQYF.

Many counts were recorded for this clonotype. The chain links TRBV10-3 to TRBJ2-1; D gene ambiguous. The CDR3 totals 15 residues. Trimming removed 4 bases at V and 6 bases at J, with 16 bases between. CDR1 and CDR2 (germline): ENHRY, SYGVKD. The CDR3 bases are TGTGCCATCAGTGGAGCAACCCTGCGAACCAATGAGCAGTTCTTC. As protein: CAISGATLRTNEQFF.

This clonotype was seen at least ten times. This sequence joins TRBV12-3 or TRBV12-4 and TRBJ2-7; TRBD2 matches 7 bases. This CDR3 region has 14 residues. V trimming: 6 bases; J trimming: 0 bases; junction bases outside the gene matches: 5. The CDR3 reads CASSFGTTSYEQYF. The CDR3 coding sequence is TGTGCCAGCAGCTTCGGGACTACCTCCTACGAGCAGTACTTC.

CDR3 loop: CASTLRGRVAFF. Here the CDR3 DNA reads TGTGCCAGTACACTGAGGGGCCGGGTAGCTTTCTTT. The chain recombines TRBV19 with TRBJ1-1; D may be TRBD1 (5 bases). V lost 7 bases and J 10 bases, leaving 16 bases between the germline ends. The CDR3 covers 12 residues. Looked up from germline, CDR1 is LNHDA and CDR2 is SQIVND (reference sequence). The full variable domain, with the rest looked up from reference TRBV19 and TRBJ1-1, is DGGITQSPKYLFRKEGQNVTLSCEQNLNHDAMYWYRQDPGQGLRLIYYSQIVNDFQKGDIAEGYSVSREKKESFPLTVTSAQKNPTAFYLCASTLRGRVAFFGQGTRLTVV.

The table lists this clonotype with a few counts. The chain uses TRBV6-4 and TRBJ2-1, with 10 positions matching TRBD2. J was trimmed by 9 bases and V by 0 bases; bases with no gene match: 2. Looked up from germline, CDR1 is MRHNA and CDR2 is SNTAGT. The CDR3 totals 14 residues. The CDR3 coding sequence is TGTGCCAGCAGTGACTCGCTAGCGGGAGTTGAGCAGTTCTTC. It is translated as CASSDSLAGVEQFF.

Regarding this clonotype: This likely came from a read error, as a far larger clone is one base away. CDR3 in amino acids: CASGRDREGYEQFF. The CDR3 region has the DNA TGTGCCAGCGGAAGGGACAGGGAGGGCTACGAGCAGTTCTTC. The chain is built from TRBV2 and TRBJ2-5, with 9 bases fitting TRBD1. TRBJ2-1 matches the DNA end more closely, so the J call is doubtful. In germline, CDR1 is SNHLY, CDR2 FYNNEI. The CDR3 covers 14 residues.

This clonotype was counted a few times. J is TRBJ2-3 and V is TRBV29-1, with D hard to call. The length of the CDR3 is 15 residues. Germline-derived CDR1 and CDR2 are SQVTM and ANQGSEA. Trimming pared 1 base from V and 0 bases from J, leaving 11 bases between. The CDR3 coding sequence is TGCAGCGTTGAAGGGTCGGCGGCAAGCACAGATACGCAGTATTTT. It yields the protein CSVEGSAASTDTQYF.

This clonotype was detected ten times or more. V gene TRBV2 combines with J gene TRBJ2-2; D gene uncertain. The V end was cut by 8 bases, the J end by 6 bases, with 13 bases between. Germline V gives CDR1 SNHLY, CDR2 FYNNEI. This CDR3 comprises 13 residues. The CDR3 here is CASAEMVSGELFF. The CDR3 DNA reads TGTGCCAGCGCTGAGATGGTCTCCGGGGAGCTGTTTTTT.

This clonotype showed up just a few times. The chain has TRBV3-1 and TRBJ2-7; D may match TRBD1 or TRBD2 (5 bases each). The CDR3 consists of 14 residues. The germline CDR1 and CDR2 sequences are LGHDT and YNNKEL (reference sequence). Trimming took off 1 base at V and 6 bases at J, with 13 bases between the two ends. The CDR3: CASSQAGDGGEQYF. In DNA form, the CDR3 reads TGTGCCAGCAGCCAAGCAGGAGATGGGGGCGAGCAGTACTTC.

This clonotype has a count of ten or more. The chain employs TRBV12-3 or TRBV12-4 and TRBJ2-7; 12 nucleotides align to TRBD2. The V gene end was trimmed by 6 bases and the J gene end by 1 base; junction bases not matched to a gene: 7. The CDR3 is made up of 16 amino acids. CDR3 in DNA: TGTGCCAGCAGCAGACTAGCGGGAGACCGTTCCTACGAGCAGTACTTC. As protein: CASSRLAGDRSYEQYF.

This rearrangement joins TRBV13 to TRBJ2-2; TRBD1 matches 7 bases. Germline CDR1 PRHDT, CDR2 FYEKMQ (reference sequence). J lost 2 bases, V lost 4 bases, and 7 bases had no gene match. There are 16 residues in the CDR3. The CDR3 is CASSSEGADNTGELFF. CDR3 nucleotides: TGTGCCAGCAGCTCCGAGGGGGCAGACAACACCGGGGAGCTGTTTTTT. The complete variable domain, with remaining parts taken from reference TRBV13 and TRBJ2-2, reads AAGVIQSPRHLIKEKRETATLKCYPIPRHDTVYWYQQGPGQDPQFLISFYEKMQSDKGSIPDRFSAQQFSDYHSELNMSSLELGDSALYFCASSSEGADNTGELFFGEGSRLTVL.

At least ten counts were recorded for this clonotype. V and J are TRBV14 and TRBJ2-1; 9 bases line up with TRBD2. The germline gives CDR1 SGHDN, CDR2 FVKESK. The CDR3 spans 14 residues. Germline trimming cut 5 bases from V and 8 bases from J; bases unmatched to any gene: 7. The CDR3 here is CASSVSGRYYEQFF. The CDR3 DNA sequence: TGTGCCAGCAGCGTAAGCGGGAGGTATTATGAGCAGTTCTTC.

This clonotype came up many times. CDR3 protein: CASSPPGLVGETQYF. CDR3 nucleotide sequence: TGTGCCAGCAGCCCCCCGGGACTAGTAGGGGAGACCCAGTACTTC. The rearrangement uses TRBV11-2 and TRBJ2-5, with 8 bases matching TRBD2. The V gene's germline CDR1 is SGHAT and CDR2 FQNNGV. Trimming at V came to 5 bases and at J to 5 bases, leaving 10 bases not matched to a gene. This CDR3 is 15 amino acids long.

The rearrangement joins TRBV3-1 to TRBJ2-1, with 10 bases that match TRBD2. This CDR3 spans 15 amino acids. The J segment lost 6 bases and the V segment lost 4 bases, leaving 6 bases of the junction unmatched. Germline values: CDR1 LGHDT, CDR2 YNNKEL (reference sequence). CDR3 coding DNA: TGTGCCAGCAGCCCTAGCGGGAGATACTCCAATGAGCAGTTCTTC. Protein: CASSPSGRYSNEQFF.

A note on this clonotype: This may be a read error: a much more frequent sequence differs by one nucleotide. CDR3 nucleotide sequence: TGTGCCATCAGTGATCGGACAGGCCGCACAGATACGCAGTATTTT. Encoded protein: CAISDRTGRTDTQYF. V gene TRBV10-3 combines with J gene TRBJ2-3; 7 bases align to TRBD1. Germline-derived CDR1 and CDR2 are ENHRY and SYGVKD. The length of the CDR3 is 15 residues. V dropped 3 bases and J dropped 1; count of bases not matched to a gene: 4.

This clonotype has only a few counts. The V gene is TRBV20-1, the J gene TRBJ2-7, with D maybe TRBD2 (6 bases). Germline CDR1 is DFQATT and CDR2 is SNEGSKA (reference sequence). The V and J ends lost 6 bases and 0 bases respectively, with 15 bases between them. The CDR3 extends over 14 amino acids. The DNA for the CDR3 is TGCAGTGCCCCTGTGGCGGGACCCTCCTACGAGCAGTACTTC. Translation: CSAPVAGPSYEQYF.

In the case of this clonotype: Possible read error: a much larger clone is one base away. Here the CDR3 reads CSVLGQAYEQFF. The CDR3 DNA follows: TGCAGCGTCCTGGGGCAGGCCTACGAGCAGTTCTTC. The V call is TRBV20-1, the J call TRBJ2-1, with D perhaps matching TRBD1 (5 bases). This CDR3 is 12 amino acids long. Germline V lookup: CDR1 DFQATT, CDR2 SNEGSKA (reference sequence).

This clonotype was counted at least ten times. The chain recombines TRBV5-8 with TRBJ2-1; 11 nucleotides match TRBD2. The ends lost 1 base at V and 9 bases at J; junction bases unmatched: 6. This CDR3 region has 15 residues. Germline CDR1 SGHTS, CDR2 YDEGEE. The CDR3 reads CASSLQTSGKGEQFF. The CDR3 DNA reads TGTGCCAGCAGCTTGCAGACTAGCGGGAAAGGTGAGCAGTTCTTC.

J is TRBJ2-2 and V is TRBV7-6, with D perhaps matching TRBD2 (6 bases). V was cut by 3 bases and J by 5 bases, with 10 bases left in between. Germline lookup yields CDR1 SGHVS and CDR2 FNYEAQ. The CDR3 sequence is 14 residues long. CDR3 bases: TGTGCCAGCAGCTTCACCGGGACTACCGGGGAGCTGTTTTTT. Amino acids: CASSFTGTTGELFF.